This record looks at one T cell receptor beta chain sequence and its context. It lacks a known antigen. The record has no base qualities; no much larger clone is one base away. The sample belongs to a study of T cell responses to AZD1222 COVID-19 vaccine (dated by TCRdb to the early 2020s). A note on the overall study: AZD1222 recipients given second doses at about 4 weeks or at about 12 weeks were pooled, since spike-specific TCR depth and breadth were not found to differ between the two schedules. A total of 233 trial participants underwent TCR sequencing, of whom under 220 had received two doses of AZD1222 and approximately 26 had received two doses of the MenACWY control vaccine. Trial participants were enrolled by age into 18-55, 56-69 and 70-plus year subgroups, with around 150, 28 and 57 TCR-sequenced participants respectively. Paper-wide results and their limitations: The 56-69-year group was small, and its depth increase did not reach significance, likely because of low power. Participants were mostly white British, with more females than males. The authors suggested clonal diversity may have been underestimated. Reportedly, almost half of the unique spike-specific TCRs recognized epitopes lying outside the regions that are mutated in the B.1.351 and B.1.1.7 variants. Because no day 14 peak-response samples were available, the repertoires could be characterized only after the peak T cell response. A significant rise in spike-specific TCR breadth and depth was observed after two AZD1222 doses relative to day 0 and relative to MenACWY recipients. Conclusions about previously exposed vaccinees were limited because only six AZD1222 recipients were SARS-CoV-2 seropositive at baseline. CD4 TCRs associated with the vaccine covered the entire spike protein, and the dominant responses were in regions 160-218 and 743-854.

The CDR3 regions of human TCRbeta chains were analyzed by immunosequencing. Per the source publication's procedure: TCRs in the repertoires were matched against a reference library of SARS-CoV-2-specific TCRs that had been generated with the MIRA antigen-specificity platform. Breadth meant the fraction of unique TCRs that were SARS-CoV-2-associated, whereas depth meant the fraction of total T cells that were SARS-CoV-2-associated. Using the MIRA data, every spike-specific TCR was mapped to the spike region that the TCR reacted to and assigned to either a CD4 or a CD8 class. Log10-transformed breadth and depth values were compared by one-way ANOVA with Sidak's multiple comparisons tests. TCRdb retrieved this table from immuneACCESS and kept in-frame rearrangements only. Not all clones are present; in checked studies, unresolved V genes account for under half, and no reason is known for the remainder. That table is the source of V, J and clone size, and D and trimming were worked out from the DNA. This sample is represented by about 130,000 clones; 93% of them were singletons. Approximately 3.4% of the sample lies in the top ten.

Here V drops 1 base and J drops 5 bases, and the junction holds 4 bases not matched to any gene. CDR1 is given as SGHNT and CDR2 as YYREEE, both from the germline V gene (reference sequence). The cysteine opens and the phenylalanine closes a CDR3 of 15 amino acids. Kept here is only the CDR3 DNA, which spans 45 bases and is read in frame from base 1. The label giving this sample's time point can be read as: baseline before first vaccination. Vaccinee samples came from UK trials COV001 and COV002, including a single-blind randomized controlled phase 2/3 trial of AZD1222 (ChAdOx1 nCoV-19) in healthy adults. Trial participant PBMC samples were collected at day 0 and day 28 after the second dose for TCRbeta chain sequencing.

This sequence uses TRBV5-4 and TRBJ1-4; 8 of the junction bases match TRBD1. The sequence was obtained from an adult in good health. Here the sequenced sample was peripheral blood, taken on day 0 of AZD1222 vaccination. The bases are TGTGCCAGCAGCTTGACAGGGGGGTTAAATGAAAAACTGTTTTTT. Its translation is CASSLTGGLNEKLFF.